This TCR beta chain was profiled in a study of blood T cells in healthy people across ages. Sample-barcoded 5' priming and a J-beta primer mix drove a second PCR of about 6 to 12 cycles. TCRdb passed the 5' RACE reads through MiXCR, listing each CDR3 protein once. Among 1.5 million to 2 million distinct CDR3 sequences listed, around half were seen once. The CDR3 is made up of 12 amino acids. Germline CDR1 and CDR2: DFQATT and SNEGSKA (reference sequence). The sequence came from a woman in her thirties or forties in good health. The chain uses TRBV20-1 and TRBJ2-5; a weak D match, TRBD2 (5 bases). The DNA matches TRBJ2-7 better at its end, which makes the J call doubtful. Sequences were obtained from blood. CDR3 in amino acids: CRAPAGNYEQYF. The CDR3, as DNA: TGCAGGGCTCCCGCGGGTAACTACGAGCAGTACTTC.